The sequence of this T cell receptor (beta chain) was determined in a study of CD8+CD57+ T cells in acquired aplastic anemia. CDR3 length: 10 amino acids. CDR1 is LNHDA and CDR2 is SQIVND in the germline V gene (reference sequence). In regard to this clonotype: One junction end disagrees with the germline gene, perhaps due to a read error.

Using genomic DNA as the template, TCR beta VDJ and CDR3 profiling was carried out. TCRdb re-called the reads with MiXCR, one entry per CDR3 protein. The sample lists about 210,000 distinct CDR3 sequences; 34% were seen once. The chain joins TRBV19 to TRBJ2-5, with 7 nucleotides matching TRBD1. The sequencing input was sorted CD4+, CD8+, or CD8+CD57+ T cells (not recorded which) from PBMCs. The clonotype was recovered from a human donor in good health, serving as a control. CDR3 in DNA: TGTGCCAGTAGTATGAGGACAGGTGATTTC. Its translation is CASSMRTGDF.